This T cell receptor beta chain was recovered during a study of OX40 agonist ivuxolimab in advanced cancers. This clone appeared a single time. Germline CDR1 reads MNHNS; CDR2 reads SASEGT. The V end lost 7 bases, the J end lost 3 bases, and 14 bases lay between the germline ends. CDR3 size: 14 residues. Sequenced by immunoSEQ multiplex PCR; TCRdb stores in-frame clones only, minus some. The table lists about 76,000 clones, 85% of them singletons. The clonotype was recovered from an adult with an advanced solid tumor such as melanoma, head and neck, liver or kidney cancer. The V gene is TRBV6-1, the J gene TRBJ2-3; either TRBD1 or TRBD2 may fit D (6 bases each). Sequences were derived from CD4+ or CD8+ T cells sorted from blood, sampled in a trial of the OX40 agonist ivuxolimab. The CDR3 DNA follows: TGTGCCAGCACGGGGGCGAGATTAACAGATACGCAGTATTTT. Translation gives CASTGARLTDTQYF.